This T cell receptor (beta chain) was retrieved from a study of regulatory T cells in long-lasting Graves disease. Study at large: Positivity for TSH receptor antibodies plus over 5 years of antithyroid drugs meant persistent Graves' disease.

Many counts were recorded for this clonotype. For TCR beta, libraries came from iRepertoire HTBI primers and Arm-PCR of CDR3 regions. TCRdb processed the multiplex PCR reads anew with MiXCR; each CDR3 protein has one entry. Of a few hundred thousand distinct CDR3 sequences in the sample, 20% to 25% were seen once. The time point: persistent/refractory GD, antithyroid drugs over 5 years with positive TRAb. Scientists built the TCR library using RNA that was extracted from PBMCs. Clinicians diagnosed Graves' disease using American Thyroid Association guidelines. This clonotype originated in a female donor with Graves disease. The source was peripheral blood mononuclear cells (PBMCs), collected when the disease was refractory, from a patient treated with antithyroid drugs.

The CDR3 protein is CASSRPGTGGETQYF. CDR3 coding DNA: TGTGCCAGCAGTCGTCCCGGGACAGGGGGAGAGACCCAGTACTTC. The chain employs TRBV7-2 and TRBJ2-5; 11 bases map to TRBD1. CDR3 length: 15 residues. V lost 6 bases, J lost 4 bases, and 7 bases stayed unmatched. Germline CDR1 reads SGHTA; CDR2 reads FQGNSA.